This T cell receptor beta chain was identified in a study of blood T cell repertoires in COVID-19. Study summary: COVID-19 samples from acute and convalescent phases originated in the United States, Italy and Spain. Sources were T cells, B-cell-depleted T cells, or PBMCs; the material itself was cDNA or gDNA.

The table lists this clone with a count of one. The germline gives CDR1 SGHTA, CDR2 FQGTGA. The ends lost 6 bases at V and 1 base at J; junction bases unmatched: 12. The CDR3 has 18 amino acids. Under the authors' procedure: Amplification with reference gene primers provided the estimates of nucleated cell counts. Libraries were prepared by immunoSEQ multiplex PCR; TCRdb keeps only in-frame clonotypes and omits some of them. Clone size and V and J calls were adopted from that table, with D and trimming inferred from the DNA. The table lists 150,000 to 200,000 clones, approximately 86% of them singletons.

The genes are TRBV7-3 and TRBJ2-2; TRBD1 agrees at 9 bases. Sequenced: peripheral blood. This receptor was taken from a man aged 70 or older with acute or convalescent COVID-19. The DNA of the CDR3 is TGTGCCAGCAGACCAGGACAGGGGATTAGTTTGAACACCGGGGAGCTGTTTTTT. Its protein product is CASRPGQGISLNTGELFF. Complete variable domain (other parts from reference TRBV7-3 and TRBJ2-2): GAGVSQTPSNKVTEKGKYVELRCDPISGHTALYWYRQSLGQGPEFLIYFQGTGAADDSGLPNDRFFAVRPEGSVSTLKIQRTERGDSAVYLCASRPGQGISLNTGELFFGEGSRLTVL.